This TCR beta chain stems from a study of cytomegalovirus exposure and HLA in healthy donors. In the study overall: The early release's HLA-typed donors yielded 78 million or so unique TCRs.

As for this clone: Its target is unknown. The junction departs from germline at one end; a sequencing error may be responsible.

Per germline, CDR1 WSHSY and CDR2 SAAADI. The CDR3 is 13 residues long. Overall study results and limits: Sequence variants that were highly shared formed a cluster that was likely a sequencing artifact. The study recorded about 150 TCR beta chains that were cytomegalovirus-associated.

PCR involved 60 Vbeta and 13 Jbeta primers. Libraries were prepared by immunoSEQ multiplex PCR; TCRdb keeps only in-frame clonotypes and omits some of them. This table holds 150,000 to 200,000 clones, more than 75% found once. This chain connects TRBV10-2 to TRBJ2-7; 10 nucleotides agree with TRBD1. The source material was PBMCs. This TCR was sampled from a male donor in good health and CMV-seropositive. The CDR3 protein is CASSESEWTGGNF. Written as DNA, the CDR3 is TGCGCCAGCAGTGAGTCGGAGTGGACAGGGGGGAACTTC.